This passage covers 8 T cell receptor beta chains from one sample sequenced in a study of tumor-infiltrating lymphocytes in primary liver carcinoma. TCR beta cDNA was made from around 520 ng total RNA with a constant-region primer. Three nested multiplex PCR rounds of slightly modified ARM-PCR generated TCR beta libraries. In the first two PCR rounds, TRBV1-TRBV30 forward primers were paired with a C-beta reverse primer, and each round lasted around 10 cycles. TCRdb called the multiplex PCR reads again in MiXCR, with one record for every CDR3 protein. The data contain approximately 190,000 distinct CDR3 sequences, approximately 86% of them singletons. Between about 17 and 34 mg of unsorted bulk tissue served as the source from which RNA and DNA were co-extracted. Sample: tumor tissue from primary liver carcinoma. All receptors come from a middle-aged man with primary liver carcinoma and hepatitis B virus infection.

Comments on this clonotype: Given the absence of the conserved phenylalanine or tryptophan at the CDR3 end, a read error is likely. The V gene is TRBV6-2 or TRBV6-3, the J gene TRBJ2-7; D is unresolved. Between the trimmed V and J ends, which lost 2 bases and 3 bases, there was a span of 11 bases. The CDR3 is 14 residues long. Germline V gives CDR1 MNHEY, CDR2 SVGEGT. CDR3 in amino acids: CASSYHTRCYEQYL. The CDR3 DNA reads TGTGCCAGCAGTTACCATACACGGTGCTACGAGCAGTACTTA.

Concerning this clonotype itself: The junction departs from the called germline gene at one end, perhaps through a read error. The chain combines TRBV6-5 with TRBJ2-7; tentative D call: TRBD1 (6 bases). Germline CDR1 and CDR2: MNHEY and SVGAGI. The CDR3 consists of 14 residues. CDR3 sequence: CATSYRSGHSEQYF. CDR3 nucleotide sequence: TGTGCCACCAGTTACCGGTCGGGACATAGCGAGCAGTACTTC.

This clonotype appeared a few times. One end of the junction fails to match germline, which may point to a read error. This chain connects TRBV29-1 to TRBJ1-1; no reliable D call. CDR1 is SQVTM and CDR2 is ANQGSEA in the germline V gene. The length of the CDR3 is 14 residues. The CDR3 coding sequence is TGTAGCGTTGAACTTGGCCTCATGAACACTGAAGCTTTATTT. This codes for CSVELGLMNTEALF. Filled out from reference TRBV29-1 and TRBJ1-1, the complete variable domain reads SAVISQKPSRDICQRGTSLTIQCQVDSQVTMMFWYRQQPGQSLTLIATANQGSEATYESGFVIDKFPISRPNLTFSTLTVSNMSPEDSSIYLCSVELGLMNTEALFGQGTRLTVV.

Details on this clonotype: The missing conserved phenylalanine or tryptophan at the end of this CDR3 makes a read error likely. The DNA is omitted, as the CDR3 cannot be located on it reliably, and the CDR3 follows TCRdb's listing. The chain employs TRBV29-1 and TRBJ1-1. Germline values: CDR1 SQVTM, CDR2 ANQGSEA. The CDR3 is 15 amino acids in total, end residues counted. The CDR3 reads CSVRAGWGMNTEVFL.

In regard to this clonotype: A read error may produce the germline difference seen at one junction end. This chain connects TRBV6-1 to TRBJ2-5; D tentatively reads TRBD1 or TRBD2 (5 bases each). CDR1 is MNHNS, CDR2 SASEGT, per germline. This CDR3 contains 12 residues. The CDR3 spells CTSSEEEQRGYF. CDR3 in DNA: TGTACCAGCAGTGAAGAGGAACAACGGGGCTACTTC.

As concerns this clonotype: Compared with germline, one end of the junction differs, possibly owing to a read error. This chain joins TRBV11-2 and TRBJ2-3; 11 positions match TRBD2. Germline CDR1 and CDR2: SGHAT and FQNNGV. The CDR3 has 16 amino acids. DNA for the CDR3: TGTGCCAGCGGCTCCCCGGGACTAGCGGAAGTGGATACGCAATATTTT. This sequence encodes CASGSPGLAEVDTQYF.

On this clonotype: An end of the junction differs from the germline gene, which may be a read error. V is TRBV29-1 and J is TRBJ2-1; 14 bases line up with TRBD2. Germline values: CDR1 SQVTM, CDR2 ANQGSEA. CDR3 length equals 14 residues. For the CDR3, the DNA is TGCGGCGTTGGGACTAGCGGGAGCTACAATGAGCGGTTCTTC. Translated: CGVGTSGSYNERFF.

Notes on this clonotype: Relative to the germline gene, one junction end is altered; a read error may explain this. The rearrangement joins TRBV5-1 to TRBJ1-5, with D perhaps matching TRBD1 (6 bases). CDR3 size: 13 residues. Germline CDR1 is SGHRS and CDR2 is YFSETQ. The CDR3: CASSLDRNQHQHF. The CDR3 DNA is TGCGCCAGCAGTTTGGACAGAAATCAGCACCAGCATTTT.